A single sample gave rise to the 4 T cell receptor beta chains below, sequenced in a study of blood T cell repertoires in COVID-19. Clones were read by immunoSEQ multiplex PCR, and TCRdb kept only the in-frame ones, dropping some. The repertoire consists of some 260,000 clones, with about 80% occurring once and the leading ten covering roughly 4%. Sequencing used PBMCs or T cells enriched from blood (not recorded which). These receptors originate from a man aged 25 to 40 with acute COVID-19.

DNA for the CDR3: TGTGCCAGCAGTGAAGGCCAAGCCCTGAAGCCCCAGCATTTT. Its protein product is CASSEGQALKPQHF. The J gene is TRBJ1-5, the V gene TRBV2; D ambiguous. The germline V gene encodes CDR1 SNHLY and CDR2 FYNNEI. The CDR3 consists of 14 residues. Trimming took off 1 base at V and 8 bases at J, with 12 bases between the two ends.

The chain is built from TRBV3-1 (or the pseudogene TRBV3-2) and TRBJ1-5; D is unclear. Looked up from germline, CDR1 is LGHDT and CDR2 is YNNKEL (reference sequence). This CDR3 region has 14 residues. Trimming removed 0 bases from V and 3 bases from J, with 6 bases in between. This chain's CDR3 is CASSQERNNQPQHF. The CDR3 bases are TGTGCCAGCAGCCAAGAGAGGAACAATCAGCCCCAGCATTTT.

The chain has TRBV27 and TRBJ2-3; D is possibly TRBD1 (5 bases). The CDR3 consists of 17 residues. The V gene lost 3 bases and the J gene lost 0 bases, with 16 bases spanning the gap. The germline V gene has CDR1 MNHEY and CDR2 SMNVEV (reference sequence). Here the CDR3 reads CASSFSRTGRSTDTQYF. The CDR3 nucleotides read TGTGCCAGCAGTTTCTCCCGAACAGGTCGTAGCACAGATACGCAGTATTTT.

The chain carries TRBV11-3 and TRBJ1-5; 7 bases map to TRBD1. CDR3 length: 15 residues. V shed 0 bases and J 7 bases; nucleotides not matched to a gene: 6. The germline V gene has CDR1 SGHNT and CDR2 YENEEA. The CDR3 coding sequence is TGTGCCAGCAGCTTAGAAGGGACAGTCTTACAGCCCCAGCATTTT. Protein product: CASSLEGTVLQPQHF.